The 27 T cell receptor beta chains reported below all come from one sample, sequenced in a study of T cells in Graves' hyperthyroidism and ophthalmopathy. Regions amplified from RNA transcripts were the TCR beta CDR3 regions. A first-round RT-PCR of the TCR CDR3 used the HTBI primer set. One entry per CDR3 protein, called by TCRdb with MiXCR from the multiplex PCR reads. The sample has approximately 410,000 distinct CDR3 sequences; roughly an eighth are singletons. Material: blood. The source of these receptors is a woman under 30 with Graves' hyperthyroidism.

This clonotype was seen many times. This chain connects TRBV7-8 to TRBJ2-1; TRBD1 matches at 11 bases. Germline V gene lookup returns CDR1 SGHVS and CDR2 FQNEAQ. Trimming at V came to 5 bases and at J to 7 bases, leaving 7 bases not matched to a gene. The CDR3 contains 15 residues. The CDR3 sequence is CASSMGQGGRNEQFF. As DNA, the CDR3 is TGTGCCAGCAGCATGGGACAGGGGGGAAGAAATGAGCAGTTCTTC.

In its sample, this clonotype was seen many times. V gene TRBV28 combines with J gene TRBJ2-7; D perhaps matches TRBD2 (6 bases). The germline gives CDR1 MDHEN, CDR2 SYDVKM. Trimming stripped 6 bases from V and 0 bases from J, with 15 bases between. The length of the CDR3 is 15 residues. As DNA, the CDR3 is TGTGCCAGCAGCGCCCCTGACGGGAGCTCCTACGAGCAGTACTTC. Its translation is CASSAPDGSSYEQYF.

This clonotype was recorded at least ten times. V is TRBV5-1 and J is TRBJ1-4; D is unclear. CDR3 size: 15 residues. V dropped 2 bases and J dropped 0 bases, with 8 bases sitting between them. Germline V CDR1 and CDR2: SGHRS, YFSETQ. CDR3 region: CASSFQSATNEKLFF. CDR3 in DNA: TGCGCCAGCAGCTTCCAGAGTGCAACTAATGAAAAACTGTTTTTT.

In this sample, this clonotype turned up many times. This chain uses TRBV11-3 with TRBJ2-1; 7 nucleotides match TRBD1. The germline V gene encodes CDR1 SGHNT and CDR2 YENEEA. V lost 5 bases to trimming and J lost 4 bases; unmatched junction nucleotides: 8. This CDR3 has 15 amino acids. The CDR3 DNA reads TGTGCCAGCAGCAAAAACAGGGGATTATACAATGAGCAGTTCTTC. It encodes CASSKNRGLYNEQFF.

This clonotype appeared many times. This rearrangement joins TRBV28 to TRBJ2-3; either TRBD1 or TRBD2 may supply D (5 bases each). The CDR3 extends over 15 amino acids. Trimming removed 5 bases from V and 5 bases from J, with 17 bases in between. Germline CDR1 reads MDHEN; CDR2 reads SYDVKM. The CDR3 here is CASSDITGREDTQYF. The CDR3 DNA follows: TGTGCCAGCAGTGATATCACAGGCCGGGAAGATACGCAGTATTTT.

The J gene is TRBJ2-2, the V gene TRBV20-1; 8 nucleotides align to TRBD2. The J segment lost 6 bases and the V segment lost 5 bases, leaving 11 bases of the junction unmatched. The germline V gene encodes CDR1 DFQATT and CDR2 SNEGSKA (reference sequence). The CDR3 covers 15 residues. DNA of the CDR3: TGCAGTGCTCCGTGGGGGACTAGTAAGGCCGGGGAGCTGTTTTTT. Its translation is CSAPWGTSKAGELFF.

The chain joins TRBV4-2 to TRBJ2-7; 10 bases match TRBD2. The CDR3 runs to 15 residues. Germline lookup yields CDR1 LGHNA and CDR2 YNFKEQ. Trimming took 4 bases from V and 6 from J; bases not matched to a gene: 9. CDR3 loop: CASSPMGLAGVEQYF. DNA of the CDR3: TGTGCCAGCAGCCCGATGGGCCTAGCGGGAGTCGAGCAGTACTTC.

This clonotype was counted at least ten times. This rearrangement joins TRBV6-1 to TRBJ2-7, with D maybe TRBD1 (6 bases). Germline V CDR1 and CDR2: MNHNS, SASEGT. Trimming stripped 6 bases from V and 0 bases from J, with 15 bases between. This CDR3 has 15 amino acids. CDR3: CASRLTGTGSYEQYF. CDR3 in DNA: TGTGCCAGCAGACTGACAGGCACCGGCTCCTACGAGCAGTACTTC.

This clonotype was counted many times. This chain joins TRBV20-1 and TRBJ2-7, with 10 bases lining up with TRBD2. CDR1 is DFQATT, CDR2 SNEGSKA, per germline (reference sequence). The CDR3 covers 13 residues. The V gene end was trimmed by 6 bases and the J gene end by 6 bases; junction bases not matched to a gene: 8. The CDR3 DNA reads TGCAGTGCCAATCTAGCGGGAGTAGGCGAGCAGTACTTC. Its translation: CSANLAGVGEQYF.

This rearrangement joins TRBV6-4 to TRBJ2-1, with TRBD1 as a possible D gene (7 bases). V lost 3 bases to trimming and J lost 8 bases, with 17 bases between them. CDR1 is MRHNA and CDR2 is SNTAGT in the germline V gene. This CDR3 contains 15 residues. In nucleotides, the CDR3 is TGTGCCAGCAGTGATCGGGCAGGGGGGTTCTATGAGCAGTTCTTC. Protein: CASSDRAGGFYEQFF.

This rearrangement joins TRBV20-1 to TRBJ1-3, with no clear D. Trimming left V 1 base short and J 0 bases short, with 7 bases between. The CDR3 is made up of 14 amino acids. Germline V gene sequence: CDR1 DFQATT, CDR2 SNEGSKA (reference sequence). CDR3 nucleotides: TGCAGTGCTAGAGTTCGGGACTCTGGAAACACCATATATTTT. Its translation is CSARVRDSGNTIYF.

Turning to this clonotype: A much larger clone sits a single nucleotide away, making a read error possible. The chain links TRBV6-5 to TRBJ2-5, with D uncertain. Germline V gene sequence: CDR1 MNHEY, CDR2 SVGAGI. This CDR3 has 13 residues. For the CDR3, the DNA is TGTGCCAGCAGTACTGAGAACCAAGAGACCCAGTGCTTC. It encodes CASSTENQETQCF.

This clonotype was counted many times. The chain couples TRBV3-1 to TRBJ1-1; D perhaps matches TRBD1 (5 bases). Germline loops: CDR1 LGHDT, CDR2 YNNKEL (reference sequence). The CDR3 totals 14 residues. Between the trimmed V and J ends, which lost 1 base and 5 bases, there was a span of 11 bases. The CDR3 nucleotides are TGTGCCAGCAGCCAAGTGCGGGGGGGAACTGAAGCTTTCTTT. Its translation: CASSQVRGGTEAFF. Full variable domain (missing parts from reference TRBV3-1 and TRBJ1-1): DTAVSQTPKYLVTQMGNDKSIKCEQNLGHDTMYWYKQDSKKFLKIMFSYNNKELIINETVPNRFSPKSPDKAHLNLHINSLELGDSAVYFCASSQVRGGTEAFFGQGTRLTVV.

This clonotype was recorded many times. The chain joins TRBV7-9 to TRBJ2-7; tentative D call: TRBD1 (6 bases). Germline-derived CDR1 and CDR2 are SEHNR and FQNEAQ (reference sequence). CDR3 length equals 14 residues. V lost 3 bases to trimming and J lost 5 bases, with 14 bases between them. CDR3 in amino acids: CASSFSGDTHEQYF. CDR3 nucleotides: TGTGCCAGCAGCTTCAGTGGGGACACCCACGAGCAGTACTTC.

In this sample, this clonotype turned up many times. V usage is TRBV12-3 or TRBV12-4 and J usage is TRBJ2-1, with D maybe TRBD1 (5 bases). This CDR3 comprises 12 residues. V lost 10 bases and J 8 bases, leaving 15 bases between the germline ends. CDR3 sequence (DNA): TGTGCCACCACGACTCAGGGCGATGAGCAGTTCTTC. It codes for CATTTQGDEQFF.

The J gene is TRBJ2-1, the V gene TRBV7-3; no clear D gene. Trimming removed 1 base from V and 5 bases from J, with 9 bases in between. Germline lookup yields CDR1 SGHTA and CDR2 FQGTGA. The CDR3 loop spans 14 amino acids. CDR3 sequence (DNA): TGTGCCAGCAGCTTAATTTCGCCAGACAATGAGCAGTTCTTC. Its translation is CASSLISPDNEQFF.

A word on this clonotype: This may stem from a read error, because a much larger clone lies one nucleotide away. The gene calls are TRBV7-9 and TRBJ2-3; D might be TRBD1 or TRBD2, each matching 5 bases. The germline V gene has CDR1 SEHNR and CDR2 FQNEAQ (reference sequence). The CDR3 is made up of 15 amino acids. The CDR3 DNA is TGTGTCAGCAGCTTTCCGGGACGTAGCACAGATACGCAGTATTTT. Translated, it gives CVSSFPGRSTDTQYF. Together with reference TRBV7-9 and TRBJ2-3, the CDR3 gives the full variable domain: DTGVSQNPRHKITKRGQNVTFRCDPISEHNRLYWYRQTLGQGPEFLTYFQNEAQLEKSRLLSDRFSAERPKGSFSTLEIQRTEQGDSAMYLCVSSFPGRSTDTQYFGPGTRLTVL.

The rearrangement uses TRBV5-6 and TRBJ2-7, with 9 positions matching TRBD1. The CDR3 consists of 14 residues. The germline gives CDR1 SGHDT, CDR2 YYEEEE. Germline trimming cut 4 bases from V and 2 bases from J; bases unmatched to any gene: 4. DNA of the CDR3: TGTGCCAGCAGCAGGAACAGGGGGCCCTACGAGCAGTACTTC. Protein sequence: CASSRNRGPYEQYF.

In the case of this clonotype: Possible read error: a much larger clone is one base away. This chain joins TRBV2 and TRBJ1-1, with D unclear. Germline CDR1 reads SNHLY; CDR2 reads FYNNEI. This CDR3 spans 13 amino acids. The CDR3 DNA is TGTGCCAGCAGTGAGGACTACAACACTGGAGCTTTCTTT. Protein product: CASSEDYNTGAFF.

The CDR3 loop reads CASSLVGQNEQFF. In DNA, the CDR3 is TGTGCCAGCAGCTTAGTGGGACAAAATGAGCAGTTCTTC. The V and J genes are TRBV7-2 and TRBJ2-1, with D possibly being TRBD1 (6 bases). V was trimmed by 1 base and J by 7 bases, leaving 8 bases between them. Germline V gene data show CDR1 as SGHTA and CDR2 as FQGNSA. This CDR3 has 13 residues.

As to this clonotype: The junction and the germline gene differ at one end; a read error may be behind it. The chain combines TRBV5-1 with TRBJ1-3; D possibly corresponds to TRBD1 (6 bases). There are 17 residues in the CDR3. CDR1 is SGHRS and CDR2 is YFSETQ in the germline V gene. DNA for the CDR3: TGTGCCAGCAGCGGAGCTCCGGGACAACCTACTGGAAACACCATATATTTT. It encodes CASSGAPGQPTGNTIYF.

In its sample, this clonotype was seen a few times. The chain joins TRBV25-1 to TRBJ1-4; D is unresolved. The CDR3 extends over 15 amino acids. Germline loops: CDR1 MGHDK, CDR2 SYGVNS. V was shortened by 1 base and J by 4 bases, with 10 bases between the two germline ends. In DNA form, the CDR3 reads TGTGCCAGCAGTGAATCAGGCGCCTATAATGAAAAACTGTTTTTT. It specifies CASSESGAYNEKLFF.

This clonotype was recorded at least ten times. The V call is TRBV5-4, the J call TRBJ1-1; 8 nucleotides line up with TRBD1. Per the germline V gene, CDR1 is SGHNT and CDR2 is YYREEE (reference sequence). The CDR3 has 15 residues. Losses at the gene ends were 4 bases for V and 2 bases for J; bases not matched to a gene: 7. The CDR3 DNA reads as TGTGCCAGCAGCACGGGGACAGGACCCAACACTGAAGCTTTCTTT. Translating gives CASSTGTGPNTEAFF.

This clonotype showed up many times. The rearrangement links TRBV12-3 or TRBV12-4 to TRBJ2-5; TRBD1 might be the D (5 bases). The CDR3 spans 18 residues. V gave up 2 bases and J gave up 0 bases, with 19 bases separating them. In nucleotides, the CDR3 is TGTGCCAGCAGTTTAAAGAGACTCGGACATAAGAACCAAGAGACCCAGTACTTC. Amino acid sequence: CASSLKRLGHKNQETQYF.

This clonotype was counted ten times or more. The chain has TRBV28 and TRBJ1-2, with a possible D match to TRBD1 (5 bases). Germline CDR1 is MDHEN and CDR2 is SYDVKM. V gave up 4 bases and J gave up 8 bases, with 14 bases separating them. The CDR3 runs 13 residues. The CDR3 protein is CASSSSPGGGYTF. CDR3 in DNA: TGTGCCAGCAGTTCATCCCCGGGGGGGGGCTACACCTTC.

The sample holds a few counts of this clonotype. The CDR3 nucleotides read TGTGCCAGCAGCCAAGGGACTGCCCGATGGAACACTGAAGCTTTCTTT. Residues: CASSQGTARWNTEAFF. The V call is TRBV7-9, the J call TRBJ1-1; TRBD1 might be the D (5 bases). Germline assignment: CDR1 SEHNR and CDR2 FQNEAQ (reference sequence). The CDR3 has 16 residues. V was shortened by 5 bases and J by 1 base, with 17 bases between the two germline ends.

This clonotype was recorded many times. J is TRBJ2-5 and V is TRBV11-2, with a possible D match to TRBD2 (6 bases). Per germline, CDR1 SGHAT and CDR2 FQNNGV. V dropped 1 base and J dropped 3 bases, with 15 bases sitting between them. CDR3 size: 16 residues. CDR3 bases: TGTGCCAGCAGCTTAGCGTCCCGGGAGCCAAAAGAGACCCAGTACTTC. Encoded protein: CASSLASREPKETQYF.